These 2 T cell receptor beta chains share one sample of origin, sequenced in a study of T cells in Graves' hyperthyroidism and ophthalmopathy. Amplified TCR beta CDR3 regions derived from RNA transcripts. The HTBI set primed first-round TCR CDR3 RT-PCR. Using its own MiXCR run on the multiplex PCR reads, TCRdb lists one record per CDR3 protein. Of 450,000 to 600,000 distinct CDR3 sequences listed, roughly 21% are singletons. Sequenced sample: blood. Receptors originate from a man aged 35 to 55 with Graves' ophthalmopathy.

This clonotype was observed a handful of times. CDR3 amino acids: CASGTMNNEQFF. CDR3 DNA sequence: TGTGCCAGTGGGACAATGAACAATGAGCAGTTCTTC. V is TRBV6-1 and J is TRBJ2-1, with a tentative D call TRBD1 (6 bases). CDR1 is MNHNS, CDR2 SASEGT, per germline. V shed 9 bases and J shed 5 bases, with 11 bases lying between them. The CDR3 has 12 residues.

This clonotype was counted only a few times. The chain combines TRBV20-1 with TRBJ1-4; a weak D match, TRBD1 (5 bases). Germline V gene sequence: CDR1 DFQATT, CDR2 SNEGSKA (reference sequence). The CDR3 is made up of 13 amino acids. The V end was cut by 6 bases, the J end by 8 bases, with 16 bases between. CDR3 in DNA: TGCAGTGCGAGGACACGAAGGAGAGAAAAACTGTTTTTT. Protein product: CSARTRRREKLFF.